A selection of T cell receptor beta chains follows, all from one sample in a study of OX40 agonist ivuxolimab in advanced cancers. Using immunoSEQ multiplex PCR, the repertoire was profiled, and TCRdb retains in-frame clones only, with some absent. Of about 17,000 clones listed, around four fifths are singletons. This specimen was CD4+ or CD8+ T cells sorted from blood, taken in a trial of the OX40 agonist ivuxolimab. The source is an adult with an advanced solid tumor such as melanoma, head and neck, liver or kidney cancer. The CDR3 runs from the conserved cysteine through the conserved F or W. D genes are given only for firm matches. Rows may omit the clone size; those that give it use once, few, many or a size class.

V gene	clone size	J gene	D gene	CDR3 protein	CDR3 DNA
TRBV10-2	-	TRBJ2-5	-	CASSDEQGKGETQYF	TGCGCCAGCAGTGATGAGCAGGGGAAGGGTGAGACCCAGTACTTC
TRBV27	-	TRBJ2-1	TRBD2	CASGKLLAADNEQFF	TGTGCCAGCGGAAAACTACTAGCGGCCGACAATGAGCAGTTCTTC
TRBV28	-	TRBJ2-7	TRBD2	CASSSKREWTYEQYF	TGTGCCAGCAGTTCCAAGCGGGAGTGGACCTACGAGCAGTACTTC
TRBV7-9	-	TRBJ2-1	-	CASSLVPGLYNEQFF	TGTGCCAGCAGCTTAGTTCCGGGCCTATACAATGAGCAGTTCTTC
TRBV11-2	once	TRBJ2-1	TRBD1	CASSNRDRGYNEQFF	TGTGCCAGCAGCAACCGGGACAGAGGATACAATGAGCAGTTCTTC
TRBV9	-	TRBJ2-1	-	CASSVGSVYNEQFF	TGTGCCAGCAGCGTAGGCAGTGTGTACAATGAGCAGTTCTTC
TRBV28	-	TRBJ2-3	-	CASSSRGTDTQYF	TGTGCCAGCAGTTCCAGGGGCACAGATACGCAGTATTTT
TRBV4-3	-	TRBJ2-1	TRBD2	CASSQELAGVPNEQFF	TGCGCCAGCAGCCAAGAACTAGCGGGAGTCCCTAATGAGCAGTTCTTC
TRBV5-6	-	TRBJ2-7	-	CASSPAGYEQYF	TGTGCCAGCAGTCCCGCAGGGTACGAGCAGTACTTC
TRBV16	-	TRBJ1-2	-	CASSQSPGGYTF	TGTGCCAGCAGCCAATCTCCGGGCGGCTACACCTTC
TRBV30	-	TRBJ2-2	-	CAWRWGGELFF	TGTGCCTGGAGGTGGGGCGGGGAGCTGTTTTTT
TRBV7-3	-	TRBJ2-1	-	CASSDHNEQFF	TGTGCCAGCAGCGACCACAATGAGCAGTTCTTC
TRBV7-7	-	TRBJ2-7	-	CASSLVGDLYEQYF	TGTGCCAGCAGCTTAGTGGGGGATCTCTACGAGCAGTACTTC
TRBV25-1	-	TRBJ2-3	-	CATSLTDTQYF	TGTGCCACCTCGTTAACAGATACGCAGTATTTT
TRBV7-9	-	TRBJ2-1	-	CASSFESYNEQFF	TGTGCCAGCAGCTTTGAGTCCTACAATGAGCAGTTCTTC
TRBV6-6	-	TRBJ2-1	-	CASSFDRAGNEQFF	TGTGCCAGCAGCTTCGACAGGGCGGGGAATGAGCAGTTCTTC
TRBV7-2	once	TRBJ2-7	-	CASTLRGATYEQYF	TGTGCCAGCACCCTTCGGGGGGCTACCTACGAGCAGTACTTC
TRBV6-5	few	TRBJ2-3	-	CASSFSDGDTQYF	TGTGCCAGCAGTTTTTCGGACGGAGATACGCAGTATTTT
TRBV4-3	-	TRBJ1-5	-	CASSQAEGQPQHF	TGCGCCAGCAGCCAAGCTGAGGGTCAGCCCCAGCATTTT
TRBV9	-	TRBJ2-3	-	CASSVGNRDLTDTQYF	TGTGCCAGCAGCGTAGGAAACAGGGATTTAACAGATACGCAGTATTTT
TRBV6-6	-	TRBJ2-1	TRBD2	CASCGTSGTDEQFF	TGTGCCAGCTGTGGGACTAGCGGGACCGATGAGCAGTTCTTC
TRBV9	medium-sized	TRBJ2-5	-	CASSPGGRTQSGVQYF	TGTGCCAGCAGCCCCGGGGGGCGGACACAGTCGGGAGTTCAGTACTTC
TRBV27	-	TRBJ2-7	TRBD2	CASSLSSGRVYEQYF	TGTGCCAGCAGTTTGTCTAGCGGGAGGGTCTACGAGCAGTACTTC
TRBV5-1	-	TRBJ2-1	-	CASSFRGEYNEQFF	TGCGCCAGCAGCTTTAGGGGGGAGTACAATGAGCAGTTCTTC
TRBV4-2	once	TRBJ1-2	-	CASSQEREPRGGYTF	TGTGCCAGCAGCCAAGAGCGGGAACCCCGGGGCGGCTACACCTTC
TRBV29-1	-	TRBJ2-1	-	CSVRVDGIPNEQFF	TGCAGCGTTCGTGTTGATGGGATACCGAATGAGCAGTTCTTC
TRBV5-6	-	TRBJ2-1	-	CASILISGSYNEQFF	TGTGCCAGCATCCTTATTAGCGGCTCCTACAATGAGCAGTTCTTC
TRBV9	-	TRBJ1-6	-	CASNQGAYNSPLHF	TGTGCCAGCAACCAGGGAGCCTATAATTCACCCCTCCACTTT
TRBV7-3	-	TRBJ2-5	-	CASSPRVAPQETQYF	TGTGCCAGCAGCCCGAGGGTAGCACCTCAAGAGACCCAGTACTTC
TRBV6-5	-	TRBJ2-7	-	CASSYSGGPYEQYF	TGTGCCAGCAGTTACTCGGGCGGACCCTACGAGCAGTACTTC
TRBV6-6	-	TRBJ2-5	TRBD1	CASSSGQGAVIETQYF	TGTGCCAGCAGTTCCGGACAGGGGGCTGTTATAGAGACCCAGTACTTC
TRBV6-4	-	TRBJ2-6	-	CAIAGANVLTF	TGTGCCATCGCTGGGGCCAACGTCCTGACTTTC
TRBV6-5	once	TRBJ2-7	TRBD2	CASSYSAGGTYEQYF	TGTGCCAGCAGTTACTCGGCGGGAGGCACCTACGAGCAGTACTTC
TRBV7-2	-	TRBJ2-7	-	CASSLLAGRDEQYF	TGTGCCAGCAGCTTATTGGCGGGCCGGGACGAGCAGTACTTC
TRBV19	-	TRBJ2-2	-	CASRDIRVNTGELFF	TGTGCCAGTAGGGACATCAGGGTAAACACCGGGGAGCTGTTTTTT
TRBV4-3	-	TRBJ2-3	TRBD2	CASSQVSGRVDTQYF	TGCGCCAGCAGCCAGGTTAGCGGGAGGGTGGATACGCAGTATTTT
TRBV30	-	TRBJ2-4	-	CAWSEGGGQYF	TGTGCCTGGAGTGAGGGAGGGGGTCAGTACTTC
TRBV29-1	-	TRBJ1-4	-	CSVADGEKLFF	TGCAGCGTCGCGGACGGAGAAAAACTGTTTTTT
TRBV28	-	TRBJ2-7	TRBD1	CASSLLGQGFPEQYF	TGTGCCAGCAGCCTACTGGGACAGGGGTTTCCCGAGCAGTACTTC
TRBV13	once	TRBJ1-2	-	CASSLGNPSGVGYTF	TGTGCCAGCAGCTTAGGCAATCCGTCAGGGGTCGGCTACACCTTC
TRBV7-8	medium-sized	TRBJ1-1	-	CASSLFVGTEAFF	TGTGCCAGCAGCTTATTTGTCGGCACTGAAGCTTTCTTT
TRBV4-2	-	TRBJ2-3	-	CASSQEGGTDTQYF	TGTGCCAGCAGCCAAGAGGGGGGCACAGATACGCAGTATTTT
TRBV7-3	few	TRBJ2-6	-	CASSTTPEGLGANVLTF	TGTGCCAGCAGCACTACCCCAGAAGGCTTGGGGGCCAACGTCCTGACTTTC
TRBV29-1	large	TRBJ2-7	-	CSATGAGREQYF	TGCAGCGCCACTGGGGCAGGGCGCGAGCAGTACTTC
TRBV18	-	TRBJ2-7	TRBD1	CASSPRDRDSEQYF	TGTGCCAGCTCACCGAGGGACAGGGATTCCGAGCAGTACTTC
TRBV2	medium-sized	TRBJ2-2	TRBD2	CASRDIAGGVTGELFF	TGTGCCAGCAGGGATATAGCGGGAGGGGTAACCGGGGAGCTGTTTTTT
TRBV6-6	-	TRBJ2-7	-	CASSYSLARKTYEQYF	TGTGCCAGCAGTTACTCGCTAGCCCGAAAGACCTACGAGCAGTACTTC
TRBV10-3	few	TRBJ2-7	TRBD2	CAISESTSSGGYEQYF	TGTGCCATCAGTGAGTCGACGTCTAGCGGAGGCTACGAGCAGTACTTC
TRBV6-4	-	TRBJ1-5	-	CASSDSVEGQPQHF	TGTGCCAGCAGTGACTCGGTTGAAGGTCAGCCCCAGCATTTT
TRBV7-3	-	TRBJ2-3	TRBD2	CASSSSGSKSDTQYF	TGTGCCAGCAGCTCTAGCGGGAGTAAATCCGATACGCAGTATTTT
TRBV10-1	-	TRBJ2-5	TRBD1	CANPYPGQAEMGTQYF	TGCGCCAACCCTTACCCGGGACAGGCGGAAATGGGGACCCAGTACTTC
TRBV5-6	-	TRBJ2-7	-	CASSLVWGAEDEQYF	TGTGCCAGCAGCTTGGTTTGGGGGGCTGAGGACGAGCAGTACTTC
TRBV5-4	-	TRBJ2-1	-	CASSLQFF	TGTGCCAGCAGCTTGCAATTCTTC
TRBV7-9	-	TRBJ2-7	-	CASSNSGTPGEQYF	TGTGCCAGCAGCAACTCCGGGACTCCGGGCGAGCAGTACTTC